This T cell receptor beta chain was profiled in a study of cytomegalovirus exposure and HLA in healthy donors. Notes on the study in general: TCR beta chains numbering 164 were designated cytomegalovirus-associated.

PCR amplification relied on 60 Vbeta primers (plus 13 Jbeta primers). Clones were sequenced by immunoSEQ multiplex PCR, and TCRdb holds only the in-frame ones, with some missing. The sample totals roughly 60,000 clones. With respect to this clone: Its antigen is currently unknown.

CDR1 is MNHEY, CDR2 SMNVEV, per germline (reference sequence). The CDR3 loop spans 15 amino acids. Trimming cost V 4 bases and J 4 bases; bases outside gene matches: 4. This TCR derives from a woman aged 18-29 years in good health and CMV-seronegative. This chain uses TRBV27 with TRBJ1-3; 10 bases fit TRBD1. The sequenced material came from PBMCs. In DNA, the CDR3 is TGTGCCAGCAGTTCTGACAGGGGGCTCGGAAACACCATATATTTT. This translates into CASSSDRGLGNTIYF.